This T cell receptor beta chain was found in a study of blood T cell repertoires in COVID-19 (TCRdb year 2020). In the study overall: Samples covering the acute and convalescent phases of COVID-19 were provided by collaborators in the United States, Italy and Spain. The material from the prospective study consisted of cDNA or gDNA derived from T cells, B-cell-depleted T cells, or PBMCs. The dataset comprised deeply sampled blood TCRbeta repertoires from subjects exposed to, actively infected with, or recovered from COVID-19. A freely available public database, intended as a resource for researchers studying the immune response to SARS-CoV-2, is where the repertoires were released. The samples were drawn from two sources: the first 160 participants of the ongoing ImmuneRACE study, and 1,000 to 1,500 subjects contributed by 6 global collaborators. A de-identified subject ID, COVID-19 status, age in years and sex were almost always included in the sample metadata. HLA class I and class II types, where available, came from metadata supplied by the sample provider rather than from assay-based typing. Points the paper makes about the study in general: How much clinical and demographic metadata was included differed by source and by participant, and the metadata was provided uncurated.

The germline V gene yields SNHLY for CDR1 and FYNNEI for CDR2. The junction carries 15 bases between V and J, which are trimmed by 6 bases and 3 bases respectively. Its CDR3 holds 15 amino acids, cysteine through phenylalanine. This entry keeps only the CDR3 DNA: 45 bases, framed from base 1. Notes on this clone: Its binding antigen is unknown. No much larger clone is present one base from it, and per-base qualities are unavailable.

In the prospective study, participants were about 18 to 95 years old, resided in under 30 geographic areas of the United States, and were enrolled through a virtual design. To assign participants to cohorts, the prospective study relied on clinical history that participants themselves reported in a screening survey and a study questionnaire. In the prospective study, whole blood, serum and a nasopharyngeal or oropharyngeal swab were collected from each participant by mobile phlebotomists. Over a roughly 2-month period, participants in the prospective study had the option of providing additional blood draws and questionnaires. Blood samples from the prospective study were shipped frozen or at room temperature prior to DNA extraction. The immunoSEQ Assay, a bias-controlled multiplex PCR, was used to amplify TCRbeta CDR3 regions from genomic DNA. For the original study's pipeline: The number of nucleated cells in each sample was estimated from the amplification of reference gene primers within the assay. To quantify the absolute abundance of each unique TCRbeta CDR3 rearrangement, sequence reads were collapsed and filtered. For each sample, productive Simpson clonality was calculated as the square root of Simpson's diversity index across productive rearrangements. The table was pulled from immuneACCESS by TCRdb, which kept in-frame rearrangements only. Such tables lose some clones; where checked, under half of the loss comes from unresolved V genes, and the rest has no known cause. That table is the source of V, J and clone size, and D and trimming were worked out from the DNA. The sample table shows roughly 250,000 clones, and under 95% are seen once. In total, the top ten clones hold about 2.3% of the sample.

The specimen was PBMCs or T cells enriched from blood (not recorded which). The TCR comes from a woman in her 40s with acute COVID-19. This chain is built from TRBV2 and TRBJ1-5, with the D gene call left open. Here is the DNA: TGTGCCAGCAGGGCAGGTGGAACTTACAATCAGCCCCAGCATTTT. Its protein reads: CASRAGGTYNQPQHF.